This T cell receptor (beta chain) originates from a study of shared clonotypes between healthy human individuals. Regarding the study as a whole: Memory subsets generally showed smaller estimated richness than naive subsets did. For naive CD4 cells, roughly 5% of clonotypes were shared across a handful of donors.

The table came from immunoSEQ multiplex PCR; TCRdb's copy has only in-frame clones and leaves some out. The table shows over 700,000 clones, with around 77% occurring only once. Details on this clone: Its specificity is unknown.

The sequenced sample consisted of memory CD4+ T cells sorted from blood. The subset denotes: CD45RA-negative fraction. The TCR sequence derives from a woman in her 30s in good health.

CDR3 in amino acids: CASSPKMTGDTGELFF. As DNA, the CDR3 is TGTGCCAGCAGCCCAAAGATGACAGGGGACACCGGGGAGCTGTTTTTT. J is TRBJ2-2 and V is TRBV7-3; the match to TRBD1 covers 8 bases. The ends lost 5 bases at V and 3 bases at J; junction bases unmatched: 8. CDR3 length: 16 amino acids. Germline V gene lookup returns CDR1 SGHTA and CDR2 FQGTGA. Full variable domain (missing parts from reference TRBV7-3 and TRBJ2-2): GAGVSQTPSNKVTEKGKYVELRCDPISGHTALYWYRQSLGQGPEFLIYFQGTGAADDSGLPNDRFFAVRPEGSVSTLKIQRTERGDSAVYLCASSPKMTGDTGELFFGEGSRLTVL.